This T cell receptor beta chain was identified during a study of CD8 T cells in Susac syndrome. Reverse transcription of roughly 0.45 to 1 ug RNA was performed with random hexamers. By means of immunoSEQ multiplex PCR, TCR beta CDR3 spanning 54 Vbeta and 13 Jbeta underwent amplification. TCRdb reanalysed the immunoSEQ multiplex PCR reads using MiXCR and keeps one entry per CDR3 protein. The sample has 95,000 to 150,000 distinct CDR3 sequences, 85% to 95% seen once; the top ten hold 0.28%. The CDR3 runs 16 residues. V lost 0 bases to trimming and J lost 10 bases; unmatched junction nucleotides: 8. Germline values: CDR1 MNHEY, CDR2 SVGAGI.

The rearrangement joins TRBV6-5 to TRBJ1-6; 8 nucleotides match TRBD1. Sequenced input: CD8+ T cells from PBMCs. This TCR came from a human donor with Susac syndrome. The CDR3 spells CASSYSLTGGDSPLHF. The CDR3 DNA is TGTGCCAGCAGTTACTCTCTTACAGGGGGAGACTCACCCCTCCACTTT.